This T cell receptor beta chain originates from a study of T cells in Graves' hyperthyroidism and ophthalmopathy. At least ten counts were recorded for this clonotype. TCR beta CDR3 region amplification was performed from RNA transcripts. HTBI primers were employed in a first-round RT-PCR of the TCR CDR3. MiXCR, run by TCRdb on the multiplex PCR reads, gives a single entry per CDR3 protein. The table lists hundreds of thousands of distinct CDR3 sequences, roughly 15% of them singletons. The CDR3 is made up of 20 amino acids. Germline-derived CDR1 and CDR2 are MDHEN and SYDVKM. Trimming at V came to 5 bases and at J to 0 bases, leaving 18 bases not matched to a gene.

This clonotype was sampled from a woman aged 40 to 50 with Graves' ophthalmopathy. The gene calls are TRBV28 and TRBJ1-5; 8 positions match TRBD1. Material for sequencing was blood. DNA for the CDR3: TGTGCCAGCAGTCCGGGGACAGGTCCTTACTTGTACCATAGCAATCAGCCCCAGCATTTT. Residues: CASSPGTGPYLYHSNQPQHF.